One and the same sample provided the 21 T cell receptor beta chains below, sequenced in a study of cytomegalovirus exposure and HLA in healthy donors. PCR used 60 Vbeta primers and 13 Jbeta primers. Sequenced by immunoSEQ multiplex PCR; TCRdb stores in-frame clones only, minus some. The table includes about 170,000 clones, approximately 83% detected once. The sample consisted of PBMCs. The receptors here all came from a boy between 2 and 10 years old in good health and CMV-seronegative.

J is TRBJ1-2 and V is TRBV6-7, with a possible D match to TRBD1 (6 bases). TRBV6-7 is an ORF for which the function is uncertain. The CDR3 spans 14 residues. Trimming took off 5 bases at V and 6 bases at J, with 16 bases between the two ends. Here the CDR3 reads CASSRDIHPDGYTF. The DNA of the CDR3 is TGTGCCAGCAGTAGGGACATACACCCCGATGGCTACACCTTC.

This clone has only a few counts. This chain joins TRBV25-1 and TRBJ2-5; possibly TRBD2 for D (6 bases). This CDR3 comprises 12 residues. With 4 bases removed from V and 7 bases from J, the gap between germline ends came to 10 bases. Germline V lookup: CDR1 MGHDK, CDR2 SYGVNS. CDR3 nucleotide sequence: TGTGCCAGCAGTGTCGGGAGCGGGACCCAGTACTTC. Translated: CASSVGSGTQYF.

The rearrangement joins TRBV5-1 to TRBJ2-7; D is possibly TRBD1 (6 bases). The germline V and J ends were trimmed by 1 base and 3 bases, with 11 bases remaining between them. In germline, CDR1 is SGHRS, CDR2 YFSETQ. This CDR3 region has 14 residues. CDR3 DNA: TGCGCCAGCAGCTTGCTGGGGGCGGACTACGAGCAGTACTTC. Its translation: CASSLLGADYEQYF.

This rearrangement joins TRBV1 to TRBJ2-1; the table calls TRBD2, which could not be checked here. TRBV1 is annotated as a pseudogene. This CDR3 is 14 amino acids long. CDR3 DNA: TGCACCAGCAGCCAAGGACTAGCTTCGAATGAGCAGTTCTTC. Translated, it gives CTSSQGLASNEQFF.

V is TRBV7-9 and J is TRBJ2-1; D is possibly TRBD1 (7 bases). Trimming left V 5 bases short and J 4 bases short, with 18 bases between. Germline V lookup: CDR1 SEHNR, CDR2 FQNEAQ (reference sequence). CDR3 length: 16 amino acids. The DNA for the CDR3 is TGTGCCAGCAGCCACCGAGGCGGGACAGCTTACAATGAGCAGTTCTTC. Translating gives CASSHRGGTAYNEQFF. The variable domain in full, with the rest retrieved from reference TRBV7-9 and TRBJ2-1, is DTGVSQNPRHKITKRGQNVTFRCDPISEHNRLYWYRQTLGQGPEFLTYFQNEAQLEKSRLLSDRFSAERPKGSFSTLEIQRTEQGDSAMYLCASSHRGGTAYNEQFFGPGTRLTVL.

The rearrangement joins TRBV5-8 to TRBJ2-7; 9 bases line up with TRBD1. The V and J ends lost 1 base and 3 bases, in that order; junction bases with no gene match: 5. The CDR3 sequence is 15 residues long. Looked up from germline, CDR1 is SGHTS and CDR2 is YDEGEE. The CDR3 protein is CASSLFRDRVYEQYF. CDR3 coding DNA: TGTGCCAGCAGCTTGTTCCGGGACAGGGTCTACGAGCAGTACTTC.

The rearrangement uses TRBV19 and TRBJ2-3; 9 bases agree with TRBD2. The V gene end was trimmed by 4 bases and the J gene end by 3 bases; junction bases not matched to a gene: 8. CDR3 length: 16 residues. Per the germline V gene, CDR1 is LNHDA and CDR2 is SQIVND (reference sequence). CDR3 region: CASSSAGLARTDTQYF. Written as DNA, the CDR3 is TGTGCCAGTAGTAGCGCGGGACTAGCTAGGACAGATACGCAGTATTTT.

A single count supports this clone. The rearrangement joins TRBV11-2 to TRBJ1-1; the D is unclear. This CDR3 has 15 amino acids. Germline V gene lookup returns CDR1 SGHAT and CDR2 FQNNGV. The V end lost 0 bases, the J end lost 0 bases, and 8 bases lay between the germline ends. The CDR3 coding sequence is TGTGCCAGCAGCTTAGAATCAGGCATGAACACTGAAGCTTTCTTT. Encoded protein: CASSLESGMNTEAFF.

V and J are TRBV6-5 and TRBJ1-1; D is ambiguous. Trimming removed 7 bases at V and 1 base at J, with 7 bases between. CDR1 is MNHEY, CDR2 SVGAGI, per germline. CDR3 length: 12 residues. Here the CDR3 reads CASKKANTEAFF. As DNA, the CDR3 is TGTGCCAGCAAAAAAGCGAACACTGAAGCTTTCTTT.

The table lists this clone with a few counts. The V and J genes are TRBV15 and TRBJ2-7; no reliable D call. Trimming took off 1 base at V and 3 bases at J, with 4 bases between the two ends. Germline CDR1 LNHNV, CDR2 YYDKDF (reference sequence). The CDR3 is 12 residues long. The CDR3 coding sequence is TGTGCCACCAGCAGAGCCCACTACGAGCAGTACTTC. Residues: CATSRAHYEQYF.

V usage is TRBV4-1 and J usage is TRBJ2-3; no reliable D call. The CDR3 is made up of 15 amino acids. V lost 4 bases and J lost 1, with 12 bases in between. Germline loops: CDR1 MGHRA, CDR2 YSYEKL. CDR3 in DNA: TGCGCCAGCAGCCCCCTGGAGAGACGCACAGATACGCAGTATTTT. Translation gives CASSPLERRTDTQYF.

The chain is built from TRBV30 and TRBJ2-7; 16 bases align to TRBD2. This CDR3 has 17 amino acids. The V gene end was trimmed by 5 bases and the J gene end by 3 bases; junction bases not matched to a gene: 10. Germline CDR1 GTSNPN, CDR2 SVGIG (reference sequence). CDR3 nucleotides: TGTGCCTGGGCCCCGGGACTAGCGGGAGGGACACTCTACGAGCAGTACTTC. It is translated as CAWAPGLAGGTLYEQYF.

The chain links TRBV14 to TRBJ2-7, with D possibly TRBD2 on 5 matching bases. The CDR3 spans 14 residues. The V and J ends lost 1 base and 2 bases respectively, with 9 bases between them. From germline, CDR1 is SGHDN and CDR2 FVKESK. The DNA of the CDR3 is TGTGCCAGCAGCCAAGGAGGGTTTGCCTACGAGCAGTACTTC. It codes for CASSQGGFAYEQYF.

The V call is TRBV19, the J call TRBJ1-1; the D is unclear. Germline CDR1 reads LNHDA; CDR2 reads SQIVND (reference sequence). This CDR3 spans 13 amino acids. Trimming removed 9 bases from V and 2 bases from J, with 13 bases in between. CDR3 nucleotide sequence: TGTGCCAGCAGAAAGGGAGCCAACACTGAAGCTTTCTTT. Amino acid sequence: CASRKGANTEAFF.

The V and J genes are TRBV6-1 and TRBJ2-3; D remains unclear. This CDR3 contains 12 residues. Germline loops: CDR1 MNHNS, CDR2 SASEGT. Between the trimmed V and J ends, which lost 7 bases and 3 bases, there was a span of 8 bases. CDR3 amino acids: CASTSSTDTQYF. In nucleotides, the CDR3 is TGTGCCAGCACGTCGAGTACAGATACGCAGTATTTT.

The chain is built from TRBV19 and TRBJ1-2, with TRBD1 identical over 9 bases. Looked up from germline, CDR1 is LNHDA and CDR2 is SQIVND (reference sequence). CDR3 length equals 15 residues. J was trimmed by 7 bases and V by 5 bases; bases with no gene match: 11. The CDR3 protein is CASSPTPQGASGYTF. The CDR3 DNA sequence: TGTGCCAGTAGTCCAACCCCACAGGGGGCAAGTGGCTACACCTTC. The whole variable domain, filled in from reference TRBV19 and TRBJ1-2, reads DGGITQSPKYLFRKEGQNVTLSCEQNLNHDAMYWYRQDPGQGLRLIYYSQIVNDFQKGDIAEGYSVSREKKESFPLTVTSAQKNPTAFYLCASSPTPQGASGYTFGSGTRLTVV.

The J gene is TRBJ1-5, the V gene TRBV12-5; D is perhaps TRBD1 (5 bases). V was clipped by 5 bases and J by 6 bases, with 20 bases between them. Germline V gene sequence: CDR1 LGHNT, CDR2 FRNRAP. The CDR3 covers 16 residues. Written as DNA, the CDR3 is TGTGCTAGTGGTGGATTTACAGGTACCGGGGGTCAGCCCCAGCATTTT. This sequence encodes CASGGFTGTGGQPQHF.

The chain recombines TRBV6-1 with TRBJ2-7; possibly TRBD2 for D (5 bases). Germline CDR1 reads MNHNS; CDR2 reads SASEGT. The V gene lost 6 bases and the J gene lost 3 bases, with 12 bases spanning the gap. The CDR3 runs 13 residues. The CDR3 DNA follows: TGTGCCAGCAGCTTCCTAGCTGTCTACGAGCAGTACGTC. As protein: CASSFLAVYEQYV.

This clone was recorded only once. J is TRBJ1-5 and V is TRBV6-1, with D unresolved. With 2 bases removed from V and 1 base from J, the gap between germline ends came to 9 bases. CDR1 and CDR2 (germline): MNHNS, SASEGT. The length of the CDR3 is 15 residues. For the CDR3, the DNA is TGTGCCAGCAGTGAATGGGCGGGGAGCAATCAGCCCCAGCATTTT. Residues: CASSEWAGSNQPQHF.

This sequence joins TRBV14 and TRBJ2-3; a weak D match, TRBD2 (6 bases). Germline CDR1 SGHDN, CDR2 FVKESK. The CDR3 spans 13 residues. V dropped 4 bases and J dropped 8 bases, with 13 bases sitting between them. CDR3 bases: TGTGCCAGCAGCCCTAAACTAGCAACTACGCAGTATTTT. Translation gives CASSPKLATTQYF.

The chain uses TRBV5-1 and TRBJ2-2; tentative D call: TRBD1 (6 bases). CDR1 SGHRS and CDR2 YFSETQ come from the germline V gene. Trimming took 6 bases from V and 6 from J, leaving 15 bases between them. CDR3 length: 14 residues. Written as DNA, the CDR3 is TGCGCCAGCACTATACAGGGTTTATCCGGGGAGCTGTTTTTT. It yields the protein CASTIQGLSGELFF.